The T cell receptor (beta chain) under discussion was sequenced for a study of blood T cell repertoires in COVID-19. As for the study in general: Samples taken during acute and convalescent COVID-19 were collected in the United States, Italy and Spain. The analysed material was cDNA or gDNA that came from T cells, B-cell-depleted T cells, or PBMCs.

Germline V gene data show CDR1 as MNHEY and CDR2 as SVGEGT. The V segment lost 0 bases and the J segment 1 base; nucleotides outside the gene matches: 5. The CDR3 has 17 residues. In the original workflow: Estimation of nucleated cell counts relied on the amplification of reference gene primers. Method: immunoSEQ multiplex PCR; TCRdb's copy keeps in-frame clones and lacks some. V and J calls and clone size are as listed in that table; D and trimming were resolved from the DNA. The table includes some 100,000 clones, 86% detected once. This TCR came from a human donor in a cohort sampled during active COVID-19. The V call is TRBV6-2 or TRBV6-3, the J call TRBJ1-2, with 10 nucleotides matching TRBD1. Sample: peripheral blood. The CDR3 reads CASSYSTGGRRNYGYTF. The CDR3 DNA is TGTGCCAGCAGTTACTCGACAGGGGGCCGACGTAACTATGGCTACACCTTC.